Reported below is one TCR beta chain. This CDR3 has 13 amino acids. Unmatched junction bases numbered 5, after V lost 7 bases and J lost 8 bases. Germline V gene sequence: CDR1 KGHDR, CDR2 SFDVKD. These data belong to a study of control samples from healthy donors and cancer patients. Assay used: immunoSEQ multiplex PCR; TCRdb lists only in-frame clones, some missing. The sample records tens of thousands of clones, around 91% being singletons. The TCR sequence derives from a man in his fifties in good health. Sequencing was carried out using blood. The chain has TRBV24-1 and TRBJ1-2, with 11 positions matching TRBD1. The CDR3 nucleotides read TGTGCCACCAGCAGGACAGGGGGCTGGGGCTACACCTTC. Residues: CATSRTGGWGYTF.